This entry describes one T cell receptor beta chain. Its antigen is unidentified. Germline V gives CDR1 GTSNPN, CDR2 SVGIG (reference sequence). Trimming at V came to 2 bases and at J to 6 bases, leaving 6 bases not matched to a gene. The CDR3 runs to 13 residues. This sample was included in a study of naive and memory T cell subsets. Cells stained for CD3, CD4, CD8, CD45RA, CD27 and viability were sorted into four CD45RA/CD27 subsets. An equimolar mix of two oligonucleotides served as the beta constant-region primer for TRBC1 and TRBC2. Each CDR3 protein is one row after TCRdb ran MiXCR on the UMI-ligation and nested PCR reads. This sample has 140,000 to 150,000 distinct CDR3 sequences, with 17% found just once. Study results and caveats: The power law exponent of TCR abundance differed between naive and memory cells. A few larger clonotypes appeared in naive repertoires, especially CD8, possibly memory cells re-expressing CD45RA. From naive to CM, EM and EMRA, diversity decreased and Gini increased.

The receptor was isolated from a human donor in good health. The chain is built from TRBV30 and TRBJ2-7, with TRBD2 matching 8 bases. Sequencing was carried out using naive CD4+ T cells from blood. The CDR3 sequence is CAWSSSGSREQYF. As DNA, the CDR3 is TGTGCCTGGAGTTCGAGCGGGAGCCGCGAGCAGTACTTC.